The TCR beta chain under discussion was sequenced for a study of blood T cells in healthy people across ages. The use of a sample-barcoded 5' primer and a J-beta primer mix characterized a second PCR of about 7 to 12 cycles. MiXCR was run by TCRdb on the 5' RACE reads, yielding one entry per CDR3 protein. The sample carries around 1,000,000 distinct CDR3 sequences, more than 30% recorded once. The CDR3 is made up of 16 amino acids. The sample was blood. This TCR was sampled from a man younger than 35 in good health. V usage is TRBV21-1 and J usage is TRBJ1-6; TRBD1 is the table's D call and was not checked against the DNA. TRBV21-1 constitutes a pseudogene. Written as DNA, the CDR3 is TGTGCCAGCTTCTGGTACGCCGGACAGAAGAATTCACCCCTCCACTTT. This translates into CASFWYAGQKNSPLHF.